This T cell receptor beta chain was documented in a study of T cell clones after liver transplantation. Overall study context: Immunosuppression withdrawal was tried within 2 years after liver transplantation in this trial.

The table came from immunoSEQ multiplex PCR; TCRdb's copy has only in-frame clones and leaves some out. The sample holds approximately 55,000 clones, 60% to 80% seen once. This TCR was sampled from a human donor who received a liver transplant. This sample comprised CD4+ T cells from blood, obtained before liver transplant.

CDR3 sequence (DNA): TGTGCCTGGAGTCCCCGGACAGCTGAAAAACTGTTTTTT. Translated: CAWSPRTAEKLFF. J is TRBJ1-4 and V is TRBV30, with D possibly matching TRBD1 (6 bases). This CDR3 is built from 13 residues. V lost 2 bases to trimming and J lost 7 bases, with 11 bases between them. Germline V gene sequence: CDR1 GTSNPN, CDR2 SVGIG (reference sequence).